Each of the 13 T cell receptor beta chains below was sequenced from the same sample in a study of T cell changes during pregnancy in multiple sclerosis. The data were produced by immunoSEQ multiplex PCR, yet TCRdb's version contains in-frame clones alone and is incomplete. The top ten hold roughly 0.29% of the sample, which has 69,000 or so clones, around nine tenths seen once. Sequenced here: CD4+ T cells from peripheral blood mononuclear cells, sampled in the third trimester of pregnancy. Receptors originate from a female donor in good health, enrolled as a control in a pregnancy study.

The chain has TRBV29-1 and TRBJ1-5; tentative D call: TRBD1 (5 bases). Trimming took off 5 bases at V and 9 bases at J, with 29 bases between the two ends. CDR1 is SQVTM and CDR2 is ANQGSEA in the germline V gene. The CDR3 extends over 17 amino acids. The CDR3 nucleotides read TGCAGCGTTAGCCTAACGGGGGGAGGGCAGGCGCCCGGGCCCCAGCATTTT. Its translation is CSVSLTGGGQAPGPQHF.

This rearrangement joins TRBV9 to TRBJ2-1; D may be TRBD1 (5 bases). The CDR3 spans 14 residues. Trimming took off 1 base at V and 7 bases at J, with 12 bases between the two ends. The germline gives CDR1 SGDLS, CDR2 YYNGEE. The CDR3 DNA reads as TGTGCCAGCAGCGTACAGGGATTGAGGAATGAGCAGTTCTTC. Translating it yields CASSVQGLRNEQFF.

The chain couples TRBV11-3 to TRBJ1-2; a possible D gene is TRBD1 (6 bases). Deletions cut 4 bases from V and 4 bases from J, with 10 bases between. Germline V lookup: CDR1 SGHNT, CDR2 YENEEA. The CDR3 runs to 13 residues. This CDR3 reads CASSSGQLYGYTF. The CDR3 region has the DNA TGTGCCAGCAGCTCCGGACAGCTCTATGGCTACACCTTC.

This clone was seen just once. CDR3 in amino acids: CASSPVGQVYEKLFF. The CDR3 nucleotides read TGTGCCAGCTCACCAGTGGGACAGGTTTACGAAAAACTGTTTTTT. This chain links TRBV18 with TRBJ1-4, with TRBD1 matching 8 bases. The V segment lost 2 bases and the J segment 8 bases; nucleotides outside the gene matches: 7. The CDR3 contains 15 residues. Germline loops: CDR1 KGHSH, CDR2 LQKENI.

V gene TRBV6-4 combines with J gene TRBJ1-2, with D perhaps TRBD1 (6 bases). V shed 3 bases and J shed 8 bases, with 19 bases lying between them. Germline V gene data show CDR1 as MRHNA and CDR2 as SNTAGT. This CDR3 has 15 amino acids. The CDR3, as DNA: TGTGCCAGCAGTGAACAGGGATCGCCCGGAGGCGGCTACACCTTC. Its protein is CASSEQGSPGGGYTF.

The chain is built from TRBV7-8 and TRBJ1-6, with no clear D. Germline CDR1 is SGHVS and CDR2 is FQNEAQ. The CDR3 has 15 residues. Trimming removed 0 bases from V and 7 bases from J, with 10 bases in between. CDR3 protein: CASSLAPQVNSPLHF. In nucleotides, the CDR3 is TGTGCCAGCAGCTTAGCTCCGCAGGTGAATTCACCCCTCCACTTT.

The sample holds a few counts of this clone. The chain combines TRBV19 with TRBJ1-4, with TRBD1 identical over 8 bases. Germline values: CDR1 LNHDA, CDR2 SQIVND (reference sequence). The J segment lost 7 bases and the V segment lost 4 bases, leaving 5 bases of the junction unmatched. The CDR3 contains 14 residues. CDR3 DNA: TGTGCCAGTAGTACGACAGGGGTTGGTGAAAAACTGTTTTTT. This translates into CASSTTGVGEKLFF.

This chain joins TRBV19 and TRBJ2-3; TRBD2 might be the D (6 bases). This CDR3 comprises 16 residues. The V and J ends lost 3 bases and 1 base respectively, with 14 bases between them. CDR1 LNHDA and CDR2 SQIVND come from the germline V gene (reference sequence). In nucleotides, the CDR3 is TGTGCCAGTAGTATGACGCGCGGGGCGGGCACAGATACGCAGTATTTT. Its protein is CASSMTRGAGTDTQYF.

The chain employs TRBV11-3 and TRBJ1-4; tentative D call: TRBD1 (6 bases). Between the trimmed V and J ends, which lost 2 bases and 3 bases, there was a span of 7 bases. Germline-derived CDR1 and CDR2 are SGHNT and YENEEA. This CDR3 is built from 14 residues. The CDR3 DNA is TGTGCCAGCAGCTTAAAGGGGGCTAATGAAAAACTGTTTTTT. Residues: CASSLKGANEKLFF.

The rearrangement uses TRBV5-5 and TRBJ1-1; the match to TRBD1 covers 7 bases. V was clipped by 4 bases and J by 7 bases; unmatched bases: 7. CDR3 length: 13 residues. The V gene's germline CDR1 is SGHKS and CDR2 YYEKEE (reference sequence). The CDR3 sequence is CASSRTGDGEAFF. CDR3 DNA sequence: TGTGCCAGCAGCCGTACAGGGGATGGTGAAGCTTTCTTT.

The gene calls are TRBV4-2 and TRBJ1-2, with unresolved D. This CDR3 contains 15 residues. Trimming pared 2 bases from V and 3 bases from J, leaving 13 bases between. Germline-derived CDR1 and CDR2 are LGHNA and YNFKEQ. Here the CDR3 reads CASSQQAGVDYGYTF. CDR3 nucleotide sequence: TGTGCCAGCAGCCAACAAGCGGGCGTTGACTATGGCTACACCTTC.

V and J are TRBV30 and TRBJ1-1; tentatively, D is TRBD1 (5 bases). Germline CDR1 reads GTSNPN; CDR2 reads SVGIG (reference sequence). CDR3 length: 14 amino acids. Trimming cost V 2 bases and J 3 bases, with 13 bases left between them. The DNA of the CDR3 is TGTGCCTGGAGTAGGGCGCTAGGGGACACTGAAGCTTTCTTT. Protein: CAWSRALGDTEAFF. The variable domain in full, completed from reference TRBV30 and TRBJ1-1, reads SQTIHQWPATLVQPVGSPLSLECTVEGTSNPNLYWYRQAAGRGLQLLFYSVGIGQISSEVPQNLSASRPQDRQFILSSKKLLLSDSGFYLCAWSRALGDTEAFFGQGTRLTVV.

J is TRBJ1-3 and V is TRBV9; D gene uncertain. The CDR3 is 14 residues long. With 4 bases removed from V and 2 bases from J, the gap between germline ends came to 10 bases. Germline V lookup: CDR1 SGDLS, CDR2 YYNGEE. DNA for the CDR3: TGTGCCAGCAGCCCACTACGGGCTGGAAACACCATATATTTT. It yields the protein CASSPLRAGNTIYF.